The 23 T cell receptor beta chains presented below share a single source sample, sequenced in a study of T cells in Graves' hyperthyroidism and ophthalmopathy. RNA transcripts served as the template for amplifying TCR beta CDR3 regions. Carried out on the TCR CDR3, a first-round RT-PCR used the HTBI primer set. In TCRdb, the multiplex PCR reads were re-called with MiXCR into one record per CDR3 protein. The sample shows some 270,000 distinct CDR3 sequences, more than 10% of them seen only once. Material for sequencing was blood. These receptors were collected from a woman younger than 45 with Graves' hyperthyroidism that later progressed to Graves' ophthalmopathy.

This clonotype was recorded many times. The rearrangement uses TRBV28 and TRBJ2-1, with 12 bases that match TRBD2. Per germline, CDR1 MDHEN and CDR2 SYDVKM. The CDR3 length is 20 residues. V shed 1 base and J 9 bases; nucleotides not matched to a gene: 19. CDR3 coding DNA: TGTGCCAGCAGTTTATTTAGTGTGATGGTTGCTAGCGGGAGGGTTGCTGAGCAGTTCTTC. This gives the protein CASSLFSVMVASGRVAEQFF.

CDR3 nucleotides: TGTGCCAGCAGCCAAGCCGACTGGTATGAGAACACTGAAGCTTTCTTT. This codes for CASSQADWYENTEAFF. V and J are TRBV5-6 and TRBJ1-1; D gene unclear. Germline V lookup: CDR1 SGHDT, CDR2 YYEEEE. With 4 bases removed from V and 1 base from J, the gap between germline ends came to 17 bases. The CDR3 runs to 16 residues.

The table lists this clonotype with many counts. The chain couples TRBV28 to TRBJ1-2; D unresolved. Germline values: CDR1 MDHEN, CDR2 SYDVKM. V lost 3 bases and J 8 bases, leaving 10 bases between the germline ends. The CDR3 loop spans 12 amino acids. Here the CDR3 reads CASSFSILGYTF. The CDR3 DNA sequence: TGTGCCAGCAGTTTCTCGATCCTGGGCTACACCTTC.

This clonotype turned up a few times. This chain connects TRBV6-1 to TRBJ2-5, with 12 bases lining up with TRBD1. Trimming removed 4 bases from V and 5 bases from J; junction bases left unmatched: 11. CDR3 length: 17 amino acids. Germline V gene data show CDR1 as MNHNS and CDR2 as SASEGT. In DNA form, the CDR3 reads TGTGCCAGCAGTGGACCGGGACAGGGGGCTTACACGGAGACCCAGTACTTC. Its protein product is CASSGPGQGAYTETQYF.

CDR3 region: CSARGAREGNEQFF. The CDR3 nucleotides are TGCAGTGCTAGGGGAGCGCGGGAGGGGAATGAGCAGTTCTTC. The chain has TRBV20-1 and TRBJ2-1; 9 bases agree with TRBD2. The CDR3 sequence is 14 residues long. The ends lost 3 bases at V and 7 bases at J; junction bases unmatched: 7. Germline CDR1 DFQATT, CDR2 SNEGSKA (reference sequence).

The table lists this clonotype with many counts. V gene TRBV28 combines with J gene TRBJ2-1, with TRBD2 identical over 9 bases. CDR3 length equals 15 residues. V lost 3 bases and J lost 8; bases outside the gene matches: 8. Germline CDR1 MDHEN, CDR2 SYDVKM. The CDR3 DNA follows: TGTGCCAGCAGTTTCGCCCTCCTAGCGGGACATGAGCAGTTCTTC. Translation gives CASSFALLAGHEQFF. The whole variable domain, remainder taken from reference TRBV28 and TRBJ2-1, is DVKVTQSSRYLVKRTGEKVFLECVQDMDHENMFWYRQDPGLGLRLIYFSYDVKMKEKGDIPEGYSVSREKKERFSLILESASTNQTSMYLCASSFALLAGHEQFFGPGTRLTVL.

This clonotype was counted a few times. This sequence joins TRBV20-1 and TRBJ2-1; TRBD2 is a possible D gene (6 bases). Germline V gene data show CDR1 as DFQATT and CDR2 as SNEGSKA (reference sequence). Trimming left V 1 base short and J 5 bases short, with 12 bases between. This CDR3 region has 14 residues. CDR3: CSARALGLDNEQFF. For the CDR3, the DNA is TGCAGTGCTAGAGCTTTGGGACTTGACAATGAGCAGTTCTTC.

In this sample, this clonotype turned up many times. The chain is built from TRBV20-1 and TRBJ2-1; tentatively, D is TRBD1 (5 bases). Germline values: CDR1 DFQATT, CDR2 SNEGSKA (reference sequence). This CDR3 comprises 14 residues. Trimming took 3 bases from V and 1 from J, leaving 10 bases between them. CDR3 sequence reads: CSASGAVSYNEQFF. The CDR3 DNA is TGCAGTGCTAGTGGGGCAGTTTCCTACAATGAGCAGTTCTTC.

This clonotype was seen repeatedly, ten times or more. The chain is built from TRBV5-1 and TRBJ1-6, with a weak D call TRBD1 (6 bases). Trimming pared 0 bases from V and 6 bases from J, leaving 16 bases between. The V gene's germline CDR1 is SGHRS and CDR2 YFSETQ. This CDR3 is built from 17 residues. As DNA, the CDR3 is TGCGCCAGCAGCTTGGAACTATTCGGACAGATTAATTCACCCCTCCACTTT. Translated, it gives CASSLELFGQINSPLHF.

The chain is built from TRBV9 and TRBJ2-2; 7 bases are a match to TRBD1. V was pared by 3 bases and J by 5 bases, with 13 bases of the junction left unmatched. CDR1 SGDLS and CDR2 YYNGEE come from the germline V gene. The length of the CDR3 is 17 residues. DNA of the CDR3: TGTGCCAGCAGCGGCCGGGACAGACAGAGAGGGACCGGGGAGCTGTTTTTT. It translates to CASSGRDRQRGTGELFF.

J is TRBJ2-7 and V is TRBV9, with 10 bases lining up with TRBD2. The CDR3 contains 15 residues. Unmatched junction bases numbered 6, after V lost 4 bases and J lost 2 bases. Germline V gene data show CDR1 as SGDLS and CDR2 as YYNGEE. CDR3: CASSPRAGGPYEQYF. As DNA, the CDR3 is TGTGCCAGCAGCCCGAGAGCGGGGGGGCCCTACGAGCAGTACTTC.

This clonotype was seen ten or more times. The rearrangement uses TRBV7-2 and TRBJ2-7; 10 bases agree with TRBD2. Trimming removed 4 bases from V and 6 bases from J; junction bases left unmatched: 6. Germline V lookup: CDR1 SGHTA, CDR2 FQGNSA. CDR3 length: 14 residues. The CDR3 loop reads CASSWPGLASEQYF. The CDR3 DNA follows: TGTGCCAGCAGCTGGCCGGGACTAGCGAGCGAGCAGTACTTC. The entire variable domain, with the rest obtained from reference TRBV7-2 and TRBJ2-7, is as follows: GAGVSQSPSNKVTEKGKDVELRCDPISGHTALYWYRQSLGQGLEFLIYFQGNSAPDKSGLPSDRFSAERTGGSVSTLTIQRTQQEDSAVYLCASSWPGLASEQYFGPGTRLTVT.

This clonotype was detected many times. V gene TRBV6-1 combines with J gene TRBJ2-3; D is ambiguous. The V gene's germline CDR1 is MNHNS and CDR2 SASEGT. V lost 5 bases, J lost 5 bases, and 14 bases lay in between. The CDR3 spans 14 residues. The CDR3, as DNA: TGTGCCAGCAGTTCCCCCTGGACGGAAGATACGCAGTATTTT. It translates to CASSSPWTEDTQYF.

This clonotype was found many times. The chain is built from TRBV6-2 or TRBV6-3 and TRBJ2-1; D gene uncertain. Trimming took off 7 bases at V and 0 bases at J, with 7 bases between the two ends. CDR3 length: 13 amino acids. From germline, CDR1 is MNHEY and CDR2 SVGEGT. CDR3 region: CASTPSSYNEQFF. CDR3 coding DNA: TGTGCCAGCACCCCGAGCTCCTACAATGAGCAGTTCTTC.

The CDR3 nucleotides read TGTGCCAGCGCCCAAGGCCATAACTATGGCTACACCTTC. It specifies CASAQGHNYGYTF. The chain couples TRBV28 to TRBJ1-2, with D hard to call. The CDR3 covers 13 residues. The germline V and J ends were trimmed by 8 bases and 1 base, with 11 bases remaining between them. The germline V gene has CDR1 MDHEN and CDR2 SYDVKM.

In this sample, this clonotype turned up many times. The chain combines TRBV28 with TRBJ2-7; D is undetermined. Germline V gene lookup returns CDR1 MDHEN and CDR2 SYDVKM. V lost 3 bases and J 2 bases, leaving 14 bases between the germline ends. CDR3 length: 15 residues. For the CDR3, the DNA is TGTGCCAGCAGTTTGGTCACTCATGTTCCCTACGAGCAGTACTTC. Translating it yields CASSLVTHVPYEQYF. Variable domain in full (rest from reference TRBV28 and TRBJ2-7): DVKVTQSSRYLVKRTGEKVFLECVQDMDHENMFWYRQDPGLGLRLIYFSYDVKMKEKGDIPEGYSVSREKKERFSLILESASTNQTSMYLCASSLVTHVPYEQYFGPGTRLTVT.

This rearrangement joins TRBV29-1 to TRBJ2-7; 7 positions agree with TRBD1. Trimming at V came to 5 bases and at J to 5 bases, leaving 3 bases not matched to a gene. The germline V gene has CDR1 SQVTM and CDR2 ANQGSEA. This CDR3 spans 11 amino acids. The CDR3 sequence: CSVQTGDEQYF. CDR3 nucleotide sequence: TGCAGCGTTCAAACAGGGGACGAGCAGTACTTC.

This clonotype was recorded many times. This sequence joins TRBV7-2 and TRBJ2-7, with D perhaps TRBD1 or TRBD2 (5 bases each). The V end lost 4 bases, the J end lost 1 base, and 8 bases lay between the germline ends. CDR3 length: 13 residues. Germline V lookup: CDR1 SGHTA, CDR2 FQGNSA. In nucleotides, the CDR3 is TGTGCCAGCAGCTGGGACGGGTCCTACGAGCAGTACTTC. It is translated as CASSWDGSYEQYF.

This clonotype was counted many times. The chain carries TRBV28 and TRBJ2-7, with 9 bases lining up with TRBD1. The J segment lost 5 bases and the V segment lost 5 bases, leaving 4 bases of the junction unmatched. CDR3 length: 13 residues. CDR1 is MDHEN, CDR2 SYDVKM, per germline. The CDR3 nucleotides read TGTGCCAGCAGTCCCTGGACAGGGGACGAGCAGTACTTC. Its translation: CASSPWTGDEQYF.

This clonotype has ten or more counts. The chain carries TRBV5-1 and TRBJ2-7; D unclear. Germline CDR1 is SGHRS and CDR2 is YFSETQ. The ends were cut back, 0 bases at V and 2 bases at J, with 9 bases in the middle. This CDR3 contains 14 residues. CDR3 DNA: TGCGCCAGCAGCTTGGACAGATTCACCTACGAGCAGTACTTC. It codes for CASSLDRFTYEQYF.

This clonotype has at least ten counts. The chain joins TRBV20-1 to TRBJ2-1; maybe TRBD2 (6 bases). Trimming stripped 6 bases from V and 4 bases from J, with 13 bases between. There are 13 residues in the CDR3. Germline V CDR1 and CDR2: DFQATT, SNEGSKA (reference sequence). CDR3 sequence: CSASGAGYNEQFF. In DNA, the CDR3 is TGCAGTGCATCAGGCGCGGGATACAATGAGCAGTTCTTC.

The table lists this clonotype with many counts. The J gene is TRBJ1-1, the V gene TRBV5-1; 9 nucleotides align to TRBD1. Germline CDR1 reads SGHRS; CDR2 reads YFSETQ. This CDR3 region has 13 residues. Unmatched junction bases numbered 4, after V lost 5 bases and J lost 5 bases. CDR3: CASRTGGETEAFF. CDR3 nucleotide sequence: TGCGCCAGCAGGACAGGGGGTGAGACTGAAGCTTTCTTT.

This clonotype was recorded at least ten times. This chain joins TRBV7-6 and TRBJ2-1; TRBD1 agrees at 11 bases. The CDR3 runs to 18 residues. The V and J ends lost 0 bases and 8 bases, in that order; junction bases with no gene match: 12. Germline CDR1 is SGHVS and CDR2 is FNYEAQ. The CDR3 DNA sequence: TGTGCCAGCAGCTTAGCGCTGAGGACAGGGGGCCCCAGGCATGAGCAGTTCTTC. Protein sequence: CASSLALRTGGPRHEQFF.